These T cell receptor beta chains were read from a single sample in a study of post-analysis software for immune sequencing data. TCRdb recomputed calls from the PCR reads with MiXCR, one row per CDR3 protein. The sample contains 750,000 to 950,000 distinct CDR3 sequences, about 45% of which appear only once. Sequencing input: blood. Source of these receptors: a girl aged 5-17 years with multiple sclerosis. Both conserved end residues are part of each CDR3. The D gene is left open where the match is weak.

TRBD2 | TRBV20-1 | CSAPNSGRTMGEQFF
NA | TRBV5-1 | CASSLAVRETQYF
NA | TRBV28 | CASSRTVIRNQPQHF
NA | TRBV12-3/TRBV12-4 | CASSPLGARETQYF
NA | TRBV20-1 | CSMEAGDTQYF
NA | TRBV10-3 | CAISERLGGSTEAFF
NA | TRBV20-1 | CSAREATRPDTQYF
TRBD2 | TRBV6-6 | CATRTSGSSTDTQYF
NA | TRBV3-1 | CASSVSKETQYF
NA | TRBV7-6 | CASSLGGLYEQYF
TRBD1 | TRBV7-9 | CASSPAQGARDEQFF
TRBD2 | TRBV5-1 | CSTRREGPTDTQYF
NA | TRBV6-9 | CASTGGSRDEQFF
NA | TRBV6-5 | CASSYSRGSGTQYF
NA | TRBV9 | CASSVEGFHNEQFF
NA | TRBV19 | CASSIGRGKGETQYF
NA | TRBV5-5 | CASSLDQGTETQYF
TRBD2 | TRBV27 | CASSGGDTYEQYF
TRBD1 | TRBV11-2 | CASSLGGQPNEKLFF
TRBD2 | TRBV29-1 | CSVEFWTSGIRGTDTQYF
NA | TRBV6-5 | CASSPNLGVADTQYF
TRBD2 | TRBV7-9 | CASSGSGRASNEQFF
NA | TRBV13 | CASSLVLPAGRTEAFF
NA | TRBV6-5 | CASSYRGLGYNEQFF
TRBD1 | TRBV24-1 | CATSDDRGQGDEQYF
TRBD2 | TRBV4-2 | CASSQVFRTSGLYEQYF
NA | TRBV7-2 | CASSLTGTPGTDTQYF
NA | TRBV29-1 | CSVVGGSGTDTYNEQFF
TRBD1 | TRBV18 | CASSLGQGFSYEQYF
NA | TRBV11-2 | CASSPSPRTEAFF
TRBD2 | TRBV6-6 | CASTIAAGVYEQYF
NA | TRBV13 | CASSPDGAAANYGYTF
TRBD2 | TRBV24-1 | CATSDVGTSGSWEQYF
TRBD2 | TRBV6-5 | CASSYSTSGWTRETQYF
NA | TRBV7-9 | CASSLVNQSYNEQFF
TRBD2 | TRBV7-9 | CASSTPTSGKSSSYNEQFF
NA | TRBV24-1 | CATSDSGMNEQFF
TRBD1 | TRBV9 | CASSVDGTGGHEQYF
TRBD1 | TRBV5-1 | CASSYRGGTGYNEQFF
NA | TRBV5-1 | CASSLAPDSQETQYF
NA | TRBV6-5 | CASSYGTATYEQYF
NA | TRBV4-2 | CASSQGDPGVTDTQYF
NA | TRBV7-9 | CASSLQGMGQYF
TRBD2 | TRBV7-3 | CASSLTGGAGVDEQYF
NA | TRBV9 | CASSDQGILDEQFF
NA | TRBV20-1 | CSATNTGQETQYF
NA | TRBV7-9 | CASSSDVYSYEQYF
TRBD1 | TRBV12-3/TRBV12-4 | CASSFYGAHRGPDTNTEAFF
TRBD1 | TRBV20-1 | CSASRQGLSYEQYF
NA | TRBV29-1 | CSVDRDGPYNEQFF
TRBD1 | TRBV7-9 | CASSFPGQGIQNAPYEQYF
TRBD2 | TRBV12-3/TRBV12-4 | CASSPRERERYEQYF